This TCR beta chain comes out of a study of shared clonotypes between healthy human individuals (dated by TCRdb to 2020 to 2021). With regard to the full study: The cohort included three men and two women between 18 and 49 years of age. To increase sequencing depth and limit assay-specific biases, different laboratories used diverse techniques to prepare libraries and sequence TCR repertoires. Leukapheresis yielded between about 0.8 and 9.5 billion PBMCs per donor. Blood TCR repertoires of roughly five healthy adults were deeply sequenced to estimate repertoire size and the extent of clonotype sharing between individuals. Study-level results and caveats: Sampling was restricted to blood, and TCR repertoires in tissue are likely to differ from TCR repertoires in blood. Pairwise subsampling led to the expectation that sequencing depth would affect the degree of clonotype sharing among donors. Because the study included a small number of donors, the genetic and exposure-history diversity represented was limited.

CDR1 and CDR2 were assigned from the germline V gene as MGHDK and SYGVNS. The cysteine opens and the phenylalanine closes a CDR3 of 16 amino acids. The retained sequence is limited to the CDR3, 48 bases, with the frame set at the first base. Trimming takes 3 bases from V and 6 bases from J, and the germline ends sit 18 bases apart. Concerning this clone itself: There is no known antigen for this receptor. No per-base quality is available; no much larger clone lies one base away.

The donors were healthy, HIV-negative adults who had no recently reported acute infections or vaccinations. Every donor was a Caucasian adult residing in Nashville, Tennessee, USA. For unsorted samples, 85 million to 100 million PBMCs were counted, and genomic DNA was extracted using the QIAamp DNA Blood Mini kit. After blood collection by leukapheresis, PBMCs were isolated using Ficoll-Histopaque density gradient centrifugation and then cryopreserved in the vapor phase of liquid nitrogen. Using the deep immunoSEQ assay, TCR CDR3 regions were amplified from genomic DNA by multiplex PCR. For each cell subset, the extracted genomic DNA was distributed evenly across all wells of several immunoSEQ 96-well plates, and each plate served as one replicate. For unsorted PBMC, around 0.3 ug genomic DNA, equal to 30,000 or so T cell genomes, was loaded into each replicate PCR. Unsorted PBMC genomic DNA was sequenced across ten immunoSEQ deep assay plates. Purified libraries were measured with a Qubit 3.0 fluorometer, size-checked on a Bioanalyzer 2100, and measured again with the KAPA Library Quantification kit. Every immunoSEQ 96-well plate was sequenced on a separate single-read 150-cycle Illumina NextSeq 550 flow cell. The original pipeline was this. Because the immunoSEQ output included only junctional sequences and no quality scores, the filtering could not be the same as the filtering used for full-length reads. Sequences were annotated with PyIR, a Python wrapper for IgBLAST v1.9, and V/J genes and CDR3 were assigned using IMGT germline references. Any read was removed if the V/J assignment was weak (E-value above 1e-6), the CDR3 was missing, or the read contained stop codons, out-of-frame junctions, or ambiguous translated residues. A V3J clonotype was defined by an identical inferred V gene, J gene, and CDR3 amino acid sequence. To compute the percentage overlap between repertoires, the number of shared unique clonotypes was divided by the size of the smaller repertoire. Richness of each repertoire was evaluated using RTK rarefaction, the Chao1 estimator, and Recon v2.1 estimates of unobserved clonotypes. Held by TCRdb, this immuneACCESS table contains in-frame sequences only and omits some clones. Under half of the omission traces to an unresolved V gene where checked; the cause of the rest is unknown. V, J and clone size reflect that table, while D and trimming were determined from the DNA. This sample comprises 450,000 to 650,000 clones, around 76% of them detected only once. Of the sample, around 12% falls within the top ten clones.

The sample was PBMCs. The TCR originated in a woman between 40 and 55 years old in good health. Some clones in this sample may be carry-over from other donors' samples. The sequence links TRBV25-1 to TRBJ2-4; the D gene is perhaps TRBD1 or TRBD2, as each covers 5 bases. The nucleotide sequence is given as TGTGCCAGCAGTGATGCGGACTTCCCAAGGGGAAACATTCAGTACTTC. Its protein product is CASSDADFPRGNIQYF.